One sample yielded the 32 T cell receptor beta chains listed below, sequenced in a study of blood T cells in healthy people across ages. A sample-barcoded 5' primer and a J-beta primer mix were used in a second PCR of roughly 7 to 11 cycles. TCRdb reprocessed the 5' RACE reads via MiXCR and lists one record per CDR3 protein. Altogether 500,000 to 600,000 distinct CDR3 sequences are present, approximately 27% being singletons, with the ten largest covering roughly 20%. Sequenced input: blood. All receptors come from a woman in her 70s in good health.

In this sample, this clonotype turned up a few times. This chain uses TRBV29-1 with TRBJ1-2; D call uncertain. Germline CDR1 and CDR2: SQVTM and ANQGSEA. Trimming left V 6 bases short and J 3 bases short, with 11 bases between. This CDR3 is built from 12 residues. The CDR3 loop reads CSVVDMDYGYTF. The CDR3 nucleotides are TGCAGCGTCGTTGACATGGACTATGGCTACACCTTC.

The V call is TRBV20-1, the J call TRBJ2-5, with D unclear. The J call could be wrong; TRBJ2-7 is a better fit for the DNA end. Germline V gene lookup returns CDR1 DFQATT and CDR2 SNEGSKA (reference sequence). The CDR3 extends over 13 amino acids. DNA for the CDR3: TGCAGTGCTACACTGGACCGTCACGGCGAGCAGTACTTC. It yields the protein CSATLDRHGEQYF.

This clonotype was found a few times. The rearrangement uses TRBV6-4 and TRBJ1-4, with a weak D call TRBD1 (6 bases). The germline gives CDR1 MRHNA, CDR2 SNTAGT. Trimming stripped 5 bases from V and 5 bases from J, with 9 bases between. The CDR3 has 13 amino acids. In nucleotides, the CDR3 is TGTGCCAGCAGTTCGGACAGAAATGAAAAACTGTTTTTT. Translating gives CASSSDRNEKLFF.

The chain joins TRBV2 to TRBJ1-1; D gene ambiguous. The germline gives CDR1 SNHLY, CDR2 FYNNEI. CDR3 size: 14 residues. The germline V and J ends were trimmed by 7 bases and 0 bases, with 12 bases remaining between them. In nucleotides, the CDR3 is TGTGCCAGCAATGAGAGACAAATGAACACTGAAGCTTTCTTT. Amino acid sequence: CASNERQMNTEAFF.

This clonotype showed up just a few times. This chain uses TRBV6-1 with TRBJ2-5; D might be TRBD1 or TRBD2, each matching 6 bases. This CDR3 is 13 amino acids long. V was shortened by 8 bases and J by 4 bases, with 14 bases between the two germline ends. The germline CDR1 and CDR2 sequences are MNHNS and SASEGT. The CDR3 sequence: CASGGPRRETQYF. The CDR3 coding sequence is TGTGCCAGCGGGGGGCCCAGGAGAGAGACCCAGTACTTC.

A few counts support this clonotype. This chain uses TRBV7-9 with TRBJ2-3; D is unresolved. Per the germline V gene, CDR1 is SEHNR and CDR2 is FQNEAQ (reference sequence). The CDR3 is 14 residues long. The germline V and J ends were trimmed by 5 bases and 2 bases, with 11 bases remaining between them. CDR3 amino acids: CASSPKLPTDTQYF. For the CDR3, the DNA is TGTGCCAGCAGCCCAAAACTACCCACAGATACGCAGTATTTT.

On this clonotype: Being one base from a much bigger clone, this may be a read error. The chain carries TRBV3-1 and TRBJ2-5; either TRBD1 or TRBD2 may fit D (5 bases each). Germline CDR1 reads LGHDT; CDR2 reads YNNKEL (reference sequence). The CDR3 runs to 13 residues. As DNA, the CDR3 is TGTGCCAGCAGCCCGAGCGGACAAGAGGCCCAGTACTTC. The encoded protein is CASSPSGQEAQYF.

The sample holds many counts of this clonotype. This chain connects TRBV11-2 to TRBJ2-1, with D hard to call. Trimming took 1 base from V and 0 from J, leaving 1 base between them. This CDR3 has 13 amino acids. Germline-derived CDR1 and CDR2 are SGHAT and FQNNGV. CDR3 nucleotides: TGTGCCAGCAGCTTAGGCTCCTACAATGAGCAGTTCTTC. Translating gives CASSLGSYNEQFF.

The V and J genes are TRBV5-1 and TRBJ2-3; 7 bases align to TRBD1. Germline CDR1 reads SGHRS; CDR2 reads YFSETQ. The CDR3 extends over 15 amino acids. Trimming took 1 base from V and 3 from J; bases not matched to a gene: 5. CDR3 in amino acids: CASSLLPGGTDTQYF. As DNA, the CDR3 is TGCGCCAGCAGCTTGCTCCCAGGGGGAACAGATACGCAGTATTTT.

This clonotype was found a few times. V and J are TRBV20-1 and TRBJ2-3; TRBD2 matches at 8 bases. J gave up 6 bases and V 3 bases, and 2 bases lay outside the gene matches. CDR3 length equals 12 residues. CDR1 and CDR2 (germline): DFQATT, SNEGSKA (reference sequence). Here the CDR3 DNA reads TGCAGTGCTAGCGGGGGGGTTGATACGCAGTATTTT. Residues: CSASGGVDTQYF.

This clonotype has a count of ten or more. This chain connects TRBV10-3 to TRBJ2-3; D ambiguous. The CDR3 has 14 residues. The ends were cut back, 4 bases at V and 0 bases at J, with 8 bases in the middle. Germline assignment: CDR1 ENHRY and CDR2 SYGVKD. This CDR3 reads CAISVSRSTDTQYF. The CDR3 region has the DNA TGTGCCATCAGTGTTTCCAGGAGCACAGATACGCAGTATTTT.

This chain uses TRBV28 with TRBJ1-2, with 7 bases identical to TRBD1. The V segment lost 3 bases and the J segment 4 bases; nucleotides outside the gene matches: 8. The CDR3 length is 15 residues. Germline V CDR1 and CDR2: MDHEN, SYDVKM. The CDR3 DNA follows: TGTGCCAGCAGTTTGGGCCAGACAGGGACCTATGGCTACACCTTC. It encodes CASSLGQTGTYGYTF.

The V and J genes are TRBV29-1 and TRBJ1-1; D gene unclear. The germline V gene has CDR1 SQVTM and CDR2 ANQGSEA. V was clipped by 4 bases and J by 7 bases, with 10 bases between them. The CDR3 is made up of 11 amino acids. The CDR3 DNA sequence: TGCAGCGTTGGGGGAGTCTATGAAGCTTTCTTT. It is translated as CSVGGVYEAFF.

J is TRBJ2-5 and V is TRBV20-1; a possible D gene is TRBD2 (5 bases). The V end lost 6 bases, the J end lost 7 bases, and 27 bases lay between the germline ends. The CDR3 length is 16 residues. The germline V gene has CDR1 DFQATT and CDR2 SNEGSKA (reference sequence). CDR3 nucleotide sequence: TGCAGTGCCAGTAATCTAGCTACATCAGAACGCGGGACCCAGTACTTC. Amino acid sequence: CSASNLATSERGTQYF.

The sample holds many counts of this clonotype. J is TRBJ2-5 and V is TRBV7-2; D might be TRBD1 or TRBD2, each matching 5 bases. The CDR3 covers 16 residues. Per germline, CDR1 SGHTA and CDR2 FQGNSA. Trimming cost V 2 bases and J 4 bases, with 17 bases left between them. The CDR3 nucleotides read TGTGCCAGCAGCTTACTCGCCAGGGCGAGGGCAGAGACCCAGTACTTC. This encodes CASSLLARARAETQYF.

This clonotype has more than one count but fewer than ten. The J gene is TRBJ2-4, the V gene TRBV4-3; D is possibly TRBD1 (5 bases). CDR1 LGHNA and CDR2 YSLEER come from the germline V gene. V shed 3 bases and J shed 2 bases, with 17 bases lying between them. This CDR3 is built from 17 residues. The CDR3, as DNA: TGCGCCAGCAGCCACGCCCTTGGAGCAGGGACCAAAAACATTCAGTACTTC. This encodes CASSHALGAGTKNIQYF.

DNA for the CDR3: TGTGCCAGCTCAGCTGACACCCGCTCTGGAAACACCATATATTTT. Protein sequence: CASSADTRSGNTIYF. The chain joins TRBV18 to TRBJ1-3; D is unclear. CDR3 size: 15 residues. V lost 5 bases to trimming and J lost 0 bases, with 11 bases between them. CDR1 is KGHSH, CDR2 LQKENI, per germline.

This rearrangement joins TRBV6-5 to TRBJ2-3; no firm D call. V lost 0 bases and J lost 5, with 12 bases in between. Germline CDR1 reads MNHEY; CDR2 reads SVGAGI. CDR3 length equals 15 residues. Written as DNA, the CDR3 is TGTGCCAGCAGTTACTCGAGGTCTGGCGTAGATACGCAGTATTTT. Its protein is CASSYSRSGVDTQYF.

The CDR3 is CASSLGQFGEQYF. CDR3 nucleotides: TGCGCCAGCAGCTTGGGACAGTTCGGCGAGCAGTACTTC. This sequence joins TRBV5-1 and TRBJ2-7, with D tentatively TRBD1 (5 bases). V was clipped by 0 bases and J by 6 bases, with 10 bases between them. Germline V gene lookup returns CDR1 SGHRS and CDR2 YFSETQ. The CDR3 has 13 amino acids.

The CDR3 nucleotides are TGTGCCAGCAGCTCCCCCGGGACTAGCGACGAGCAGTACTTC. This codes for CASSSPGTSDEQYF. The chain is built from TRBV6-5 and TRBJ2-7, with 10 bases identical to TRBD2. Germline V gene sequence: CDR1 MNHEY, CDR2 SVGAGI. The ends lost 6 bases at V and 5 bases at J; junction bases unmatched: 7. This CDR3 is 14 amino acids long.

The chain recombines TRBV2 with TRBJ1-1, with 12 bases aligning to TRBD1. Germline V gives CDR1 SNHLY, CDR2 FYNNEI. V dropped 10 bases and J dropped 4; count of bases not matched to a gene: 10. The CDR3 loop spans 15 amino acids. The CDR3 sequence is CATTGTGGVSTEAFF. In nucleotides, the CDR3 is TGTGCCACCACCGGGACAGGGGGCGTCAGCACTGAAGCTTTCTTT.

This clonotype turned up a few times. The genes are TRBV7-9 and TRBJ1-2; D remains unclear. Germline V CDR1 and CDR2: SEHNR, FQNEAQ (reference sequence). V lost 3 bases to trimming and J lost 0 bases, with 20 bases between them. This CDR3 spans 18 amino acids. CDR3 loop: CASSFGPGSNLPNYGYTF. CDR3 coding DNA: TGTGCCAGCAGCTTTGGCCCTGGGTCAAACCTTCCTAACTATGGCTACACCTTC.

The chain uses TRBV19 and TRBJ1-2; D may be TRBD1 (5 bases). Per germline, CDR1 LNHDA and CDR2 SQIVND (reference sequence). Trimming pared 3 bases from V and 2 bases from J, leaving 7 bases between. There are 13 residues in the CDR3. The CDR3 loop is CASSMRTNYGYTF. CDR3 sequence (DNA): TGTGCCAGTAGTATGAGGACAAACTATGGCTACACCTTC.

This clonotype was found a few times. The V call is TRBV20-1, the J call TRBJ1-4; TRBD1 agrees at 7 bases. Germline V gives CDR1 DFQATT, CDR2 SNEGSKA (reference sequence). The ends lost 4 bases at V and 7 bases at J; junction bases unmatched: 6. The CDR3 contains 13 residues. This CDR3 reads CSAMGQKGEKLFF. CDR3 bases: TGCAGTGCTATGGGACAGAAGGGTGAAAAACTGTTTTTT.

The V and J genes are TRBV5-5 and TRBJ1-2; TRBD1 agrees at 8 bases. The CDR3 is made up of 13 amino acids. V trimming: 4 bases; J trimming: 5 bases; junction bases outside the gene matches: 4. Germline-derived CDR1 and CDR2 are SGHKS and YYEKEE (reference sequence). This CDR3 is CASSTGTGYGYTF. CDR3 in DNA: TGTGCCAGCAGCACCGGGACAGGTTATGGCTACACCTTC.

This clonotype was seen only a few times. The chain recombines TRBV12-3 or TRBV12-4 with TRBJ2-7; 7 nucleotides align to TRBD1. The CDR3 is 14 amino acids. After removal of 5 bases from V and 7 bases from J, the junction contained 11 bases not matched to a gene. In nucleotides, the CDR3 is TGTGCCAGCAGTCCGGGGACAGCCACCGGGGAGCAGTACTTC. Residues: CASSPGTATGEQYF.

This clonotype was seen a handful of times. This chain uses TRBV4-1 with TRBJ1-4; 8 positions agree with TRBD1. The CDR3 length is 17 residues. Unmatched junction bases numbered 11, after V lost 0 bases and J lost 8 bases. From germline, CDR1 is MGHRA and CDR2 YSYEKL. The CDR3 DNA is TGCGCCAGCAGCCAAGATCTTCCAGGGGGCGGCGAAGAAAAACTGTTTTTT. Protein sequence: CASSQDLPGGGEEKLFF.

Only a few counts were recorded for this clonotype. The V call is TRBV20-1, the J call TRBJ1-5, with D tentatively TRBD1 (6 bases). The CDR3 has 16 amino acids. CDR1 DFQATT and CDR2 SNEGSKA come from the germline V gene (reference sequence). The germline V and J ends were trimmed by 5 bases and 4 bases, with 21 bases remaining between them. The CDR3 sequence: CSAVRPQGHKNQPQHF. The CDR3 DNA is TGCAGTGCTGTCCGACCCCAGGGACACAAGAATCAGCCCCAGCATTTT.

This clonotype showed up just a few times. The chain has TRBV20-1 and TRBJ2-3, with TRBD2 matching over 11 bases. V shed 0 bases and J 6 bases; nucleotides not matched to a gene: 11. CDR1 is DFQATT and CDR2 is SNEGSKA in the germline V gene (reference sequence). The CDR3 extends over 17 amino acids. The CDR3 nucleotides read TGCAGTGCTAGAGATCCCCTTAGCGGGGGGGCCATTGATACGCAGTATTTT. It is translated as CSARDPLSGGAIDTQYF.

The chain combines TRBV3-1 with TRBJ2-1; perhaps TRBD2 as D (5 bases). Per the germline V gene, CDR1 is LGHDT and CDR2 is YNNKEL (reference sequence). There are 17 residues in the CDR3. V was trimmed by 3 bases and J by 5 bases, leaving 20 bases between them. The CDR3 nucleotides are TGTGCCAGCAGCCATCTCCTTCGGCGGGTTTCCAACAATGAGCAGTTCTTC. Amino acids: CASSHLLRRVSNNEQFF.

V is TRBV6-1 and J is TRBJ2-5, with D uncertain. Deletions cut 2 bases from V and 3 bases from J, with 10 bases between. Per the germline V gene, CDR1 is MNHNS and CDR2 is SASEGT. The CDR3 spans 14 residues. The CDR3 is CASSEIGGEETQYF. CDR3 sequence (DNA): TGTGCCAGCAGTGAAATCGGTGGAGAAGAGACCCAGTACTTC.

The genes are TRBV6-2 or TRBV6-3 and TRBJ2-2; perhaps TRBD2 as D (6 bases). Germline V gene lookup returns CDR1 MNHEY and CDR2 SVGEGT. Trimming left V 0 bases short and J 0 bases short, with 14 bases between. The length of the CDR3 is 18 residues. The CDR3 is CASSYSTSRSTNTGELFF. CDR3 nucleotides: TGTGCCAGCAGTTACTCCACTAGCAGATCCACGAACACCGGGGAGCTGTTTTTT.